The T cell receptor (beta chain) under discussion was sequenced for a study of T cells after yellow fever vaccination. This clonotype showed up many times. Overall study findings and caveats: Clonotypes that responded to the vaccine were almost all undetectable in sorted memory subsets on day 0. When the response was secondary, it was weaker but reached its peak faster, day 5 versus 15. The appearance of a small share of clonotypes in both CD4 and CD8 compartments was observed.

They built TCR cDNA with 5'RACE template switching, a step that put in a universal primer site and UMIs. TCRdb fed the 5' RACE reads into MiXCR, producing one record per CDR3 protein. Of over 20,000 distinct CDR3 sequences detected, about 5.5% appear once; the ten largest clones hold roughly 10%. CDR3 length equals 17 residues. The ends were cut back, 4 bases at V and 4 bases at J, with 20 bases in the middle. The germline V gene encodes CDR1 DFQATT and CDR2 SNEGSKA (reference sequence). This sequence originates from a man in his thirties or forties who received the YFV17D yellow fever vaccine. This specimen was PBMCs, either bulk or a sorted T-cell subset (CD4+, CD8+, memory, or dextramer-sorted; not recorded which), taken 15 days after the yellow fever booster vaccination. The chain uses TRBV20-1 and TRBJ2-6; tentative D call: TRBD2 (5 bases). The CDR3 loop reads CSATPSGGLVGANVLTF. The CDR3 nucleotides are TGCAGTGCTACCCCCTCGGGCGGGTTAGTCGGGGCCAACGTCCTGACTTTC.